Listed below are T cell receptor beta chains from one sample, sequenced in a study of cytomegalovirus exposure and HLA in healthy donors. Generated by immunoSEQ multiplex PCR, the TCRdb table keeps only in-frame clones and is missing some. In the table there are 100,000 to 150,000 clones, 75% to 80% of which are singletons. Sequenced input: PBMCs. Source of these receptors: a man between 40 and 49 years old in good health and CMV-seronegative. CDR3s leave out the opening cysteine and the closing phenylalanine or tryptophan. D genes are given only for firm matches.

>TRBV7-3|TRBJ1-4|TRBD1
ASSIFGQGDEKLF
>TRBV9|TRBJ2-5|TRBD1
ASSVDIGQGSSGEAQY
>TRBV11-2|TRBJ1-1|-
ASSLGGGASGAF
>TRBV4-2|TRBJ1-6|-
ASSQGMSEYNSPLH
>TRBV4-3|-|-
ASSQGAGTSEQY
>TRBV27|TRBJ1-1|-
ASRGLDAEAF
>TRBV6-6|TRBJ1-1|-
ASSYTSTEAF
>TRBV9|TRBJ2-3|-
ASSISFGGTDTQY
>TRBV29-1|TRBJ2-4|TRBD1
SALIRTGSFKNIQY
>TRBV27|TRBJ2-5|-
ASRVGETQY
>TRBV9|TRBJ1-2|-
ASSVEVAGYEGYT
>TRBV7-2|TRBJ1-3|-
ASSSKGGSGNTIY
>TRBV7-9|TRBJ2-7|-
ASSQQTGSKQY
>TRBV13|TRBJ2-3|TRBD2
ASSPSGGRTDTQY
>TRBV27|TRBJ2-1|TRBD1
ASSPGTGAYNEQF
>TRBV5-6|TRBJ2-7|-
ASSLIRRSYEQY
>TRBV6-6|TRBJ1-2|-
ASRNRVMGSGYT
>TRBV30|TRBJ1-2|TRBD1
AWSLNRGRRGSYT
>TRBV5-5|TRBJ1-3|-
ASSLIVLSGNTIY
>TRBV25-1|TRBJ2-5|TRBD1
ASSGTGILETQY
>TRBV4-3|TRBJ1-6|TRBD1
ASSQRDSGSPLH
>TRBV5-6|TRBJ1-6|-
ASSLVAQGRRH
>TRBV6-1|TRBJ1-2|-
ASSEAGNYGYT
>TRBV7-3|TRBJ2-6|TRBD1
ASSLSGTGGAGANVLT
>TRBV5-4|TRBJ2-2|TRBD1
ASSLVQGAMSTGELF
>TRBV28|TRBJ2-1|TRBD1
ASTPDRENNNEQF
>TRBV11-2|TRBJ2-2|-
ASSLVGHKNTGELF
>TRBV7-2|TRBJ2-7|-
ASSLGGQSYEQY
>TRBV4-3|TRBJ1-5|-
ASSQVIEHNQPQH
>TRBV27|TRBJ2-2|-
ASSFWAFANTGELF
>TRBV30|TRBJ2-6|TRBD1
AWSSPGQGESGANGLT
>TRBV11-2|TRBJ1-2|-
ASSLGSGYGYT
>TRBV19|TRBJ2-1|-
ASSIDLASGSYNEQF
>TRBV5-1|TRBJ2-1|TRBD2
ASSLLAGNYNEQF
>TRBV5-6|TRBJ2-2|TRBD2
ASSSDIAGGRETGELF
>TRBV4-3|TRBJ1-2|TRBD1
ASSQGSGQGGGYT
>TRBV9|TRBJ1-4|-
ASRGGGEKLF